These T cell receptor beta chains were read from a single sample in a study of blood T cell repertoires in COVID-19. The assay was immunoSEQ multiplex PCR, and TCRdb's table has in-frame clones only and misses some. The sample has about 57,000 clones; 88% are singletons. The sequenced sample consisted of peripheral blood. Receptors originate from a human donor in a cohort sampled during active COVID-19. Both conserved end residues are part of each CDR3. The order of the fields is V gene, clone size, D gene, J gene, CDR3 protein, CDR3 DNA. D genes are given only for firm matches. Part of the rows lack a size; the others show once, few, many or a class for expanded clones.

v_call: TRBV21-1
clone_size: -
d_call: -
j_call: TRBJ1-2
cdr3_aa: CASTRRVAGAIYGYTF
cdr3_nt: TGTGCCAGCACCCGAAGGGTGGCAGGGGCGATCTATGGCTACACCTTC

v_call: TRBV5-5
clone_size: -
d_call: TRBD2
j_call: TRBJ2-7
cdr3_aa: CASSFSGLAGDFYEQYF
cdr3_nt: TGTGCCAGCAGCTTCTCGGGGCTAGCGGGAGACTTTTACGAGCAGTACTTC

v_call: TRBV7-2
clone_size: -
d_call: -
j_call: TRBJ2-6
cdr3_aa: CASSRDNSGANVLTF
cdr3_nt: TGTGCCAGCAGCCGGGACAACTCTGGGGCCAACGTCCTGACTTTC

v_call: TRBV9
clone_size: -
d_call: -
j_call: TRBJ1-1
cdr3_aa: CASSRGVNTEAFF
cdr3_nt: TGTGCCAGCAGCCGGGGGGTGAACACTGAAGCTTTCTTT

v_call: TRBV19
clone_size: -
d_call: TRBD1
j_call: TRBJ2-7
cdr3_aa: CASAAGTGTYEQYF
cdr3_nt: TGTGCCAGTGCTGCCGGGACAGGGACCTACGAGCAGTACTTC

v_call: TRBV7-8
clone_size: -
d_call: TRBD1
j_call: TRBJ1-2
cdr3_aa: CASSFRTGGHYGYTF
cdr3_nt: TGTGCCAGCAGCTTTAGGACAGGGGGCCACTATGGCTACACCTTC

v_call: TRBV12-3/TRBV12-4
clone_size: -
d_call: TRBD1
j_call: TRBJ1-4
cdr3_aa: CASSPGGRKLFF
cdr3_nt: TGTGCCAGCAGCCCAGGGGGAAGAAAACTGTTTTTT

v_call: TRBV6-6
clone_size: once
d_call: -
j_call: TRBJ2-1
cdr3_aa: CASSYISNEQFF
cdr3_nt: TGTGCCAGCAGTTACATCAGCAATGAGCAGTTCTTC

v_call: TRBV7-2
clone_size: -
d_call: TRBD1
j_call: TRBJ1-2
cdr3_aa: CASSDRVNYGYTF
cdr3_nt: TGTGCCAGCAGCGACAGGGTTAACTATGGCTACACCTTC

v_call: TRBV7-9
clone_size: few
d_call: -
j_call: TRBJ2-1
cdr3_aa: CASTYTGSRYNEQFF
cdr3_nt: TGTGCCAGCACCTACACGGGATCTCGGTACAATGAGCAGTTCTTC

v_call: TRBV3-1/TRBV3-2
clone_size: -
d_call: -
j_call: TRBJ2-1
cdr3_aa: CASSRGMAGYNEQFF
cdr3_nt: TGTGCCAGCAGCCGCGGAATGGCGGGCTACAATGAGCAGTTCTTC

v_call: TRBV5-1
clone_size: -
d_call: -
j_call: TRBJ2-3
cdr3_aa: CASRYGGGTQYF
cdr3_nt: TGCGCCAGCCGGTATGGGGGCGGTACGCAGTATTTT

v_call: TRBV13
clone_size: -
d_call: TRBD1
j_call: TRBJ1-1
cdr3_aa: CASSFRGYTEAFF
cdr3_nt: TGTGCCAGCAGCTTCAGGGGGTACACTGAAGCTTTCTTT

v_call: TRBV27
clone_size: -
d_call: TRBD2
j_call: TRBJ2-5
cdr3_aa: CASSPRGGESQETQYF
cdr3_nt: TGTGCCAGCAGTCCCCGGGGGGGCGAATCGCAAGAGACCCAGTACTTC

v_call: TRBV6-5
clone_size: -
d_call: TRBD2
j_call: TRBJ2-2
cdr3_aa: CASSYAGGWNTGELFF
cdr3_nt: TGTGCCAGCAGTTACGCGGGAGGGTGGAACACCGGGGAGCTGTTTTTT

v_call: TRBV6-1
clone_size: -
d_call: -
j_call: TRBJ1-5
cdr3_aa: CASSDGSDQPQHF
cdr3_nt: TGTGCCAGCAGTGACGGGTCGGATCAGCCCCAGCATTTT

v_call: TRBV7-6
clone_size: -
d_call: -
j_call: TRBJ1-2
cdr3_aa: CASSLGNRGGYTF
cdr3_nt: TGTGCCAGCAGCTTAGGGAACCGGGGTGGCTACACCTTC

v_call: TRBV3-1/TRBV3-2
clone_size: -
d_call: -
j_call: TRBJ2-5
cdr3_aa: CASSHRRRGSGETQYF
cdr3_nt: TGTGCCAGCAGCCACCGAAGGCGAGGGAGTGGAGAGACCCAGTACTTC

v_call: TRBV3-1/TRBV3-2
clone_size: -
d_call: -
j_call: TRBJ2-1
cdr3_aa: CASSQSGGEQFF
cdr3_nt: TGTGCCAGCAGCCAAAGCGGAGGCGAGCAGTTCTTC

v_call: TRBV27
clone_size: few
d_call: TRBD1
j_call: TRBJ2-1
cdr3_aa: CASSRDRGYNEQFF
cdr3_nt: TGTGCCAGCAGCCGGGACAGGGGATACAATGAGCAGTTCTTC

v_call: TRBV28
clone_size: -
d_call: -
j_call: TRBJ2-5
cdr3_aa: CASGQNPGTQYF
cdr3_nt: TGTGCCAGCGGCCAAAATCCAGGAACCCAGTACTTC

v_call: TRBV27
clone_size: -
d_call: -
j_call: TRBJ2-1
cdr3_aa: CASNSGDSYNEQFF
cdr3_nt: TGTGCCAGCAACTCGGGGGACTCCTACAATGAGCAGTTCTTC

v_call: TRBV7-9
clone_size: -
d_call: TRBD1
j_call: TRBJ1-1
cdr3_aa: CASSRGQGNTEAFF
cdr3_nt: TGTGCCAGCAGCCGGGGACAGGGGAACACTGAAGCTTTCTTT

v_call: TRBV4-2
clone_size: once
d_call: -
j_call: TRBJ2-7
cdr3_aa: CASSGQAQATYEQYF
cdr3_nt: TGTGCCAGCAGCGGGCAGGCGCAGGCCACCTACGAGCAGTACTTC

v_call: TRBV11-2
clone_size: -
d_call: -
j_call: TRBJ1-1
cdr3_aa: CASSLGSDTEAFF
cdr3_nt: TGTGCCAGCAGCTTAGGGAGCGACACTGAAGCTTTCTTT

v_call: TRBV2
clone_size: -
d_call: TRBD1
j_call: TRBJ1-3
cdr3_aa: CASRRDRPSGNTIYF
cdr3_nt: TGTGCCAGCAGACGGGACAGGCCCTCTGGAAACACCATATATTTT

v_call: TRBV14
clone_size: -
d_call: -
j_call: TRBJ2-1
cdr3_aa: CASSQVGGRTYNEQFF
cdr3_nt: TGTGCCAGCAGCCAAGTTGGGGGGAGGACCTACAATGAGCAGTTCTTC

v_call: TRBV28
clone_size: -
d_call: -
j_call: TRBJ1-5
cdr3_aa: CASSFSGPSNQPQHF
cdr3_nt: TGTGCCAGCAGTTTTTCTGGCCCTAGCAATCAGCCCCAGCATTTT

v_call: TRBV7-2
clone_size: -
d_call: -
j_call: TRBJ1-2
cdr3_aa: CASSERQRNYGYTF
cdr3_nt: TGTGCCAGCAGCGAGCGACAGCGAAACTATGGCTACACCTTC